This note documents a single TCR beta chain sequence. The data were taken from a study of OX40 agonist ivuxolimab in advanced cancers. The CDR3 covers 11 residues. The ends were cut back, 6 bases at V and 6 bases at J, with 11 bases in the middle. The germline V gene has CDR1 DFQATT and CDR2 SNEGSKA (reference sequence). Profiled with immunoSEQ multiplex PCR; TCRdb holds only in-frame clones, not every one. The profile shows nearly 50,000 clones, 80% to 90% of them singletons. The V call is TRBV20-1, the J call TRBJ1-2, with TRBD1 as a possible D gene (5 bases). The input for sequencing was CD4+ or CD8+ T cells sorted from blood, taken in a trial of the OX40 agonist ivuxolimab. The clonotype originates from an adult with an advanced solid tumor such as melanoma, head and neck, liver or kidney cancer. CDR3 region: CSAGVGDGYTF. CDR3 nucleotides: TGCAGTGCGGGGGTGGGAGATGGCTACACCTTC.